These T cell receptor beta chains were read from a single sample in a study of immune characterization of retroperitoneal liposarcoma. Via MiXCR, TCRdb re-called the PCR reads, giving one row per CDR3 protein. The sample has some 10,000 distinct CDR3 sequences, around a quarter seen once. The sequencing input was tumor tissue. Receptors were obtained from a male donor with retroperitoneal liposarcoma. CDR3s include the opening cysteine and the closing phenylalanine or tryptophan. D genes are given only for firm matches. Clone size is shown for a subset of rows, as once, few, many or a class of expanded clone.

V	D	size	J	DNA	CDR3
TRBV6-5	TRBD1	few	TRBJ1-1	TGTGCCAGCAGTTACGGACAGGGGAAGGAAGCTTTCTTT	CASSYGQGKEAFF
TRBV6-1	.	few	TRBJ2-3	TGTGCCAGCAGTTTAGGGGGTATCGCAGATACGCAGTATTTT	CASSLGGIADTQYF
TRBV7-6	.	.	TRBJ1-6	TGTGCCAGCAGCTTAGGTGGCAGACAGAATTCACCCCTCCACTTT	CASSLGGRQNSPLHF
TRBV6-1	TRBD2	medium-sized	TRBJ2-7	TGTGCCAGCAGTGTCGCGGGACTACCAACCTACGAGCAGTACTTC	CASSVAGLPTYEQYF
TRBV5-1	TRBD2	few	TRBJ2-5	TGCGCCAGCAGCTTGGATGGCGGGGGTTTTGAGCAGTACTTC	CASSLDGGGFEQYF
TRBV7-2	TRBD1	.	TRBJ2-7	TGTGCCAGCAGCGTACCCCCGGGACAGGGGATGGCTTCTAAGTACTTC	CASSVPPGQGMASKYF
TRBV12-3/TRBV12-4	TRBD1	medium-sized	TRBJ2-7	TGTGCCAGCAGTTTAGCCGGGACAGGGGGCTACAATGAGCAGTACTTC	CASSLAGTGGYNEQYF
TRBV10-2	TRBD1	.	TRBJ2-3	TGCGCCAGCAGTTCTCGGGACAGTTACACAGATACGCAGTATTTT	CASSSRDSYTDTQYF
TRBV7-8	.	few	TRBJ2-1	TGTGCCAGCAGCTTCGACGAAGTCTCCTACGAGCAGTTCTTC	CASSFDEVSYEQFF
TRBV11-3	.	many	TRBJ2-1	TGTGCCAGCAGCTTAACCCATGAGCAGTTCTTC	CASSLTHEQFF
TRBV6-1	.	few	TRBJ1-3	TGTGCCAGCAGTGAAGGGGCATTCAGTGGAAACACCATATATTTT	CASSEGAFSGNTIYF
TRBV7-3	.	.	TRBJ2-3	TGTGCCAGCAGCCCCCTCCAGCGGGCCTCTCTCAATGAGCAGTATTTT	CASSPLQRASLNEQYF
TRBV6-1	.	medium-sized	TRBJ2-7	TGTGCCAGCACGGGGATGGGATACGAGCAGTACTTC	CASTGMGYEQYF
TRBV12-3/TRBV12-4	TRBD1	few	TRBJ1-6	TGTGCCAGCAGAATGGGACAGGTTGATAATTCACCCCTCCACTTT	CASRMGQVDNSPLHF
TRBV6-1	.	few	TRBJ1-1	TGTGCCAGCAGTTATTTCCGGCTCGGCAGGAACACTGAAGCTTTCTTT	CASSYFRLGRNTEAFF
TRBV12-3/TRBV12-4	TRBD2	many	TRBJ2-7	TGTGCCAGCAGTTTTCTCAGGGGGCGACTAGCGGGAGAGAATGAGCAGTACTTC	CASSFLRGRLAGENEQYF
TRBV6-1	TRBD2	few	TRBJ2-1	TGTGCCAGCAGACTGACTAGCGGGTTCACCTACGAGCAGTTCTTC	CASRLTSGFTYEQFF
TRBV7-8	.	medium-sized	TRBJ2-6	TGTGCCAGCAGCTTGGTAGGAGTCGATCTCTCTGGGGCCAACGTCCTGACTTTC	CASSLVGVDLSGANVLTF
TRBV11-2	TRBD2	few	TRBJ2-7	TGTGCCAGCAGCCGGGGGGGCACTTACGAGCAGTACTTC	CASSRGGTYEQYF
TRBV6-1	.	.	TRBJ2-1	TGTGCCAGCAGCCCTCGTGGAGGTTTCCACGAGCAGTTCTTC	CASSPRGGFHEQFF
TRBV7-8	.	.	TRBJ2-3	TGTGCCAGCAGCCCCCTCCCCTGGGCTCAACCGGACACAGATACGCAGTATTTT	CASSPLPWAQPDTDTQYF
TRBV4-1	.	.	TRBJ2-5	TGCGCCAGCAGCCAAGACCCCCTAGGCGGGGAGACCCAGTACTTC	CASSQDPLGGETQYF
TRBV6-1	.	medium-sized	TRBJ2-7	TGTGCCAGCAATCCCGGCGTCGCCTACGAGCAGTACTTC	CASNPGVAYEQYF
TRBV6-1	TRBD2	.	TRBJ2-1	TGTGCCAGCAGTTACGCCCTAGCGGGAGATCGAGACGAGCAGTTCTTC	CASSYALAGDRDEQFF
TRBV7-8	.	many	TRBJ2-5	TGTGCCAGCAGCTTCCCTCGAAAGGGAGCCACCTACAATGAGCAGTACTTC	CASSFPRKGATYNEQYF
TRBV6-6	.	few	TRBJ2-1	TGTGCCAGCACCCCACGGGTTGTCCAAACATACAATGAGCAGTTCTTC	CASTPRVVQTYNEQFF
TRBV12-3/TRBV12-4	TRBD1	.	TRBJ2-2	TGTGCCAGCAGTTCAATCGACAGGGGGGTCACCGGGGAGCTGTTTTTT	CASSSIDRGVTGELFF
TRBV6-6	.	.	TRBJ2-1	TGTGCCAGCAGTTACCGGGTCCAAGAGACCCAGTTCTTC	CASSYRVQETQFF
TRBV7-6	.	few	TRBJ1-1	TGTGCCAGCAGTTACCTCGGGGGGAACACTGAAGCTTTCTTT	CASSYLGGNTEAFF
TRBV10-1	.	.	TRBJ2-5	TGCGCCAGCGGGAGGACGGTTCAAGAGACCCAGTACTTC	CASGRTVQETQYF
TRBV11-2	TRBD1	medium-sized	TRBJ2-1	TGTGCCAGCAGCCCGTCCGGGACAGGAAGGGGGAATGAGCAGTTCTTC	CASSPSGTGRGNEQFF
TRBV6-1	.	few	TRBJ1-2	TGTGCCAGCAGTGAAGAGGCAGGGCACTATGGCTACACCTTC	CASSEEAGHYGYTF
TRBV24-1	.	.	TRBJ2-5	TGTGCCACCAGTGGAGGGTCTCGGGAGACCCAGTACTTC	CATSGGSRETQYF
TRBV7-2	.	.	TRBJ1-5	TGTGCCAGCAGCTTCGAGTCGAACCAGCCCCAGCATTTT	CASSFESNQPQHF
TRBV6-1	.	medium-sized	TRBJ2-1	TGTGCCAGCAGCTCCCCGGGGGGCAGCTACAATGAGCAGTTCTTC	CASSSPGGSYNEQFF
TRBV12-3/TRBV12-4	.	many	TRBJ2-1	TGTGCCAGCAGTCCGGGCGGGGACCTAGAGACCCAGTTCTTC	CASSPGGDLETQFF
TRBV27	.	.	TRBJ2-7	TGTGCCAGCAGTTCGACTAGACTCGAGCAGTACTTC	CASSSTRLEQYF
TRBV11-2	.	.	TRBJ1-2	TGTGCCAGCAGCCCTGGGAGTTACTATGGCTACACCTTC	CASSPGSYYGYTF
TRBV6-1	.	few	TRBJ1-1	TGTGCCAGCAGTAGAAACATGAACACTGAAGCTTTCTTT	CASSRNMNTEAFF
TRBV7-6	TRBD1	.	TRBJ2-4	TGTGCCAGCAGCTTAGCAGGACAGGGCAACAATGAGCAGTACTTC	CASSLAGQGNNEQYF
TRBV10-1	.	few	TRBJ2-3	TGCGCCCTAAGACCCGGGGGCGGTGATACGCAGTATTTT	CALRPGGGDTQYF
TRBV6-4	TRBD2	many	TRBJ2-5	TGTGCCAGCAGTGGGACTAGCGGGAGACTTATTAGGGATGAGCAGTACTTC	CASSGTSGRLIRDEQYF
TRBV6-1	.	few	TRBJ2-5	TGTGCCAGCAGTGCAAAGCGGACGAGGGAAGAGACCCAGTACTTC	CASSAKRTREETQYF
TRBV6-1	.	.	TRBJ2-6	TGTGCCAGCACTCGAACAGGGTCTGGGGCCAACGTCCTGACTTTC	CASTRTGSGANVLTF
TRBV7-2	TRBD2	few	TRBJ2-1	TGTGCCAGCAGCATCGGGGGGAGCCTCTACGAGCAGTTCTTC	CASSIGGSLYEQFF
TRBV12-3/TRBV12-4	.	few	TRBJ2-3	TGTGCCAGCGATGTGCGGGGCCTCACAGATACGCAGTATTTT	CASDVRGLTDTQYF
TRBV7-2	TRBD2	medium-sized	TRBJ2-3	TGTGCCAGCAGCTTAGGGAGCGGGGGCACAGATACGCAGTATTTT	CASSLGSGGTDTQYF
TRBV7-3	.	medium-sized	TRBJ2-7	TGTGCCAGCAGCTTACTTGGACCCTCGAACAATGAGCAGTACTTC	CASSLLGPSNNEQYF
TRBV11-2	.	once	TRBJ2-5	TGTGCCAGCAGCTTCTTTCAAGAGACCCAGTACTTC	CASSFFQETQYF
TRBV9	TRBD1	once	TRBJ2-2	TGTGCCAGCACCAGGACAGGGTTGACCGGGGAGCTGTTTTTT	CASTRTGLTGELFF
TRBV6-1	.	many	TRBJ1-1	TGTGCCAGCAGGGGCACACAAACCACTGAAGCTTTCTTT	CASRGTQTTEAFF
TRBV7-2	.	many	TRBJ2-3	TGTGCCAGCAGCTCCGCAGTTATGGATACGCAGTATTTT	CASSSAVMDTQYF
TRBV12-3/TRBV12-4	TRBD2	many	TRBJ2-4	TGTGCCAGCAGTTTGGGCCTATATAGCGGGGGGGCCAATGAGCAGTACTTC	CASSLGLYSGGANEQYF
TRBV6-1	.	.	TRBJ1-2	TGTGCCAGCAGCAGTGGGGAATATGGCTACACCTTC	CASSSGEYGYTF
TRBV7-4	.	.	TRBJ2-7	TGTGCCAGCAGAAGACCCGCGGGGCTTCGATCCTCCTACGAGCAGTACTTC	CASRRPAGLRSSYEQYF
TRBV4-1	.	.	TRBJ1-4	TGCGCCAGCAGCCAAGCGAACGGGGGAGGGGAAAAACTGTTTTTT	CASSQANGGGEKLFF
TRBV7-9	TRBD1	medium-sized	TRBJ2-3	TGTGCCAGCAGCTCACCTCGCCGGGACAGGGGGCATCAAGATACGCAGTATTTT	CASSSPRRDRGHQDTQYF
TRBV6-1	TRBD1	many	TRBJ2-1	TGTGCCAGCAGGCAGGGGGTGACCCAGCAGACGGAGACCCAGTTCTTC	CASRQGVTQQTETQFF
TRBV25-1	.	many	TRBJ2-6	TGTGCTTCTCGTAGTCATTCTGGGGCCAACGTCCTGACTTTC	CASRSHSGANVLTF
TRBV7-2	.	medium-sized	TRBJ2-3	TGTGCCAGCTCCCCCTACACAGATACGCAGTATTTT	CASSPYTDTQYF